This T cell receptor (beta chain) was identified in a study of T cells expressing NK-cell markers. Study at large: Sorted T-cell subsets CD3+CD56+NKG2C+, CD3+CD56+NKG2C- and CD3+CD56-NKG2C+ were TCR beta-sequenced. Most of the eight sequenced donors were HCMV-seropositive; one was seronegative.

Germline V gives CDR1 DFQATT, CDR2 SNEGSKA (reference sequence). CDR3 size: 16 residues. Worth noting for this clonotype: Its antigen is unidentified.

TCRdb reprocessed the 5' RACE reads and stores each CDR3 protein as one record, lacking DNA. The data include approximately 150,000 distinct CDR3 sequences; the top ten clones carry approximately 12%. General study points: In a group of 5 or 6 donors, dominant NKG2C+ clonotypes represented roughly 1.0-7.5% of CD8+ T cells.

Sequencing input: blood T cells: a sorted CD56 or NKG2C T cell subset, CD4+ or CD8+ T cells, or bulk PBMC T cells (not recorded which). The source is a man between 18 and 29 years old in good health. The chain couples TRBV20-1 to TRBJ1-3; TCRdb indicates TRBD1, and absent DNA this call remains unverified. This CDR3 is CSAPTPGVESGNTIYF.